A selection of T cell receptor beta chains follows, all from one sample in a study of T-cell reconstitution after alpha-beta-depleted transplantation in children. TCRdb reprocessed the PCR reads with MiXCR, giving one entry per CDR3 protein. The table shows 120,000 to 150,000 distinct CDR3 sequences, with 8% to 10% occurring only once. The sample here was PBMCs, mostly from graft donor cells, taken 180 days after TCRalphabeta/CD19-depleted stem cell transplant. These receptor sequences come from a female patient younger than 10 who had a stem cell transplant for congenital amegakaryocytic thrombocytopenia, so the T cells may come from the graft donor. Each CDR3 is given with its conserved first and last residue. A D gene is named only where the DNA matches it firmly. Not every row has a clone size; where given, it reads once, few, many or a size class.

cdr3_aa	cdr3_nt	v_call	j_call	d_call	clone_size
CAISESGQGGYEQYF	TGTGCCATCAGTGAGTCGGGACAGGGAGGGTACGAGCAGTACTTC	TRBV10-3	TRBJ2-7	TRBD1	.
CSVEVGSPLHF	TGCAGTGTCGAGGTGGGGTCACCCCTCCACTTT	TRBV20-1	TRBJ1-6	.	few
CSARGGATYEQYF	TGCAGCGCCCGGGGTGGGGCTACCTACGAGCAGTACTTC	TRBV29-1	TRBJ2-7	.	many
CASSVDTGGPYEQYF	TGTGCCAGCAGCGTAGACACAGGGGGTCCCTACGAGCAGTACTTC	TRBV9	TRBJ2-7	TRBD1	few
CASQGAFHAGELFF	TGTGCCAGCCAGGGGGCTTTTCACGCCGGGGAGCTGTTTTTT	TRBV9	TRBJ2-2	TRBD1	many
CASSETGLAEAFF	TGTGCCAGCAGTGAGACAGGGTTGGCTGAAGCTTTCTTT	TRBV25-1	TRBJ1-1	TRBD1	many
CATSRGGLRSYEQYF	TGTGCCACCAGCAGAGGGGGGTTGAGGTCCTACGAGCAGTACTTC	TRBV15	TRBJ2-7	.	few
CASSTSDYNEQFF	TGCGCCAGCAGTACTAGCGACTACAATGAGCAGTTCTTC	TRBV5-1	TRBJ2-1	TRBD2	.
CASSSTRSSYNEQFF	TGTGCCAGCAGTTCGACACGCAGCTCCTACAATGAGCAGTTCTTC	TRBV12-3/TRBV12-4	TRBJ2-1	.	many
CASSQDLSGGGETQYF	TGCGCCAGCAGCCAAGATTTATCTGGGGGGGGGGAGACCCAGTACTTC	TRBV4-1	TRBJ2-5	TRBD2	few
CASRRGEHNEQFF	TGTGCCAGTAGGCGGGGGGAGCACAATGAGCAGTTCTTC	TRBV19	TRBJ2-1	TRBD2	few
CASSTFEREGHEQYF	TGTGCCAGCAGTACCTTTGAGCGGGAGGGCCACGAGCAGTACTTC	TRBV6-5	TRBJ2-7	TRBD2	many
CASSLQASGANVLTF	TGCGCCAGCAGCCTTCAGGCCTCTGGGGCCAACGTCCTGACTTTC	TRBV5-1	TRBJ2-6	.	many
CASRDRGPRTYEQYF	TGTGCCAGCCGGGACAGGGGTCCCCGGACCTACGAGCAGTACTTC	TRBV2	TRBJ2-7	TRBD1	few
CSAHNPGTTQQFF	TGCAGTGCTCACAACCCCGGGACTACTCAGCAGTTCTTC	TRBV20-1	TRBJ2-1	TRBD2	few
CASSRTGANSGANVLTF	TGTGCCAGCAGTCGGACAGGGGCAAACTCTGGGGCCAACGTCCTGACTTTC	TRBV28	TRBJ2-6	TRBD1	many
CSVDLNYGYTF	TGCAGCGTTGATCTCAACTATGGCTACACCTTC	TRBV29-1	TRBJ1-2	.	few
CASSQEVLGETQYF	TGTGCCAGCAGCCAAGAAGTTTTGGGCGAGACCCAGTACTTC	TRBV3-1	TRBJ2-5	.	many
CASSFGTQADTDTQYF	TGCGCCAGCAGCTTTGGAACACAGGCCGACACAGATACGCAGTATTTT	TRBV5-1	TRBJ2-3	.	many
CSARAPDRAYEQYF	TGCAGTGCTAGGGCCCCCGACAGGGCCTACGAGCAGTACTTC	TRBV20-1	TRBJ2-7	TRBD1	many
CASSLTGTSGRSQYF	TGCGCCAGCAGCTTAACAGGGACTAGCGGGAGGTCGCAGTATTTT	TRBV5-1	TRBJ2-3	TRBD2	many
CSTSGTLGGEQYF	TGCAGTACTAGCGGGACACTGGGGGGGGAGCAGTACTTC	TRBV20-1	TRBJ2-7	TRBD2	few
CASTPGASGNTIYF	TGTGCCAGCACTCCCGGGGCTTCTGGAAACACCATATATTTT	TRBV12-3/TRBV12-4	TRBJ1-3	.	few
CASSLVGMNTEAFF	TGTGCCAGCAGCTTGGTTGGGATGAACACTGAAGCTTTCTTT	TRBV5-6	TRBJ1-1	.	few
CASSLDGARADTQYF	TGCGCCAGCAGCTTGGATGGGGCTAGGGCAGATACGCAGTATTTT	TRBV5-1	TRBJ2-3	.	few
CASSFGHLLTYEQYF	TGTGCCAGCAGTTTTGGGCACCTACTAACCTACGAGCAGTACTTC	TRBV12-3/TRBV12-4	TRBJ2-7	.	few
CASSYEFIGTALGELFF	TGTGCCAGCAGTTACGAATTCATCGGGACGGCCCTGGGGGAGCTGTTTTTT	TRBV6-5	TRBJ2-2	.	.
CSAARTAYEQYF	TGCAGTGCTGCGAGGACAGCCTACGAGCAGTACTTC	TRBV20-1	TRBJ2-7	.	many
CASSEFPGRTNSPLHF	TGTGCCAGCAGTGAGTTCCCGGGACGGACTAATTCACCCCTCCACTTT	TRBV6-4	TRBJ1-6	.	many
CASSRQGSGYTF	TGTGCCAGCAGTCGACAGGGAAGTGGCTACACCTTC	TRBV6-2/TRBV6-3	TRBJ1-2	TRBD1	few
CASSLPGVAEAFF	TGTGCCAGCAGTTTGCCAGGGGTGGCTGAAGCTTTCTTT	TRBV12-3/TRBV12-4	TRBJ1-1	.	many